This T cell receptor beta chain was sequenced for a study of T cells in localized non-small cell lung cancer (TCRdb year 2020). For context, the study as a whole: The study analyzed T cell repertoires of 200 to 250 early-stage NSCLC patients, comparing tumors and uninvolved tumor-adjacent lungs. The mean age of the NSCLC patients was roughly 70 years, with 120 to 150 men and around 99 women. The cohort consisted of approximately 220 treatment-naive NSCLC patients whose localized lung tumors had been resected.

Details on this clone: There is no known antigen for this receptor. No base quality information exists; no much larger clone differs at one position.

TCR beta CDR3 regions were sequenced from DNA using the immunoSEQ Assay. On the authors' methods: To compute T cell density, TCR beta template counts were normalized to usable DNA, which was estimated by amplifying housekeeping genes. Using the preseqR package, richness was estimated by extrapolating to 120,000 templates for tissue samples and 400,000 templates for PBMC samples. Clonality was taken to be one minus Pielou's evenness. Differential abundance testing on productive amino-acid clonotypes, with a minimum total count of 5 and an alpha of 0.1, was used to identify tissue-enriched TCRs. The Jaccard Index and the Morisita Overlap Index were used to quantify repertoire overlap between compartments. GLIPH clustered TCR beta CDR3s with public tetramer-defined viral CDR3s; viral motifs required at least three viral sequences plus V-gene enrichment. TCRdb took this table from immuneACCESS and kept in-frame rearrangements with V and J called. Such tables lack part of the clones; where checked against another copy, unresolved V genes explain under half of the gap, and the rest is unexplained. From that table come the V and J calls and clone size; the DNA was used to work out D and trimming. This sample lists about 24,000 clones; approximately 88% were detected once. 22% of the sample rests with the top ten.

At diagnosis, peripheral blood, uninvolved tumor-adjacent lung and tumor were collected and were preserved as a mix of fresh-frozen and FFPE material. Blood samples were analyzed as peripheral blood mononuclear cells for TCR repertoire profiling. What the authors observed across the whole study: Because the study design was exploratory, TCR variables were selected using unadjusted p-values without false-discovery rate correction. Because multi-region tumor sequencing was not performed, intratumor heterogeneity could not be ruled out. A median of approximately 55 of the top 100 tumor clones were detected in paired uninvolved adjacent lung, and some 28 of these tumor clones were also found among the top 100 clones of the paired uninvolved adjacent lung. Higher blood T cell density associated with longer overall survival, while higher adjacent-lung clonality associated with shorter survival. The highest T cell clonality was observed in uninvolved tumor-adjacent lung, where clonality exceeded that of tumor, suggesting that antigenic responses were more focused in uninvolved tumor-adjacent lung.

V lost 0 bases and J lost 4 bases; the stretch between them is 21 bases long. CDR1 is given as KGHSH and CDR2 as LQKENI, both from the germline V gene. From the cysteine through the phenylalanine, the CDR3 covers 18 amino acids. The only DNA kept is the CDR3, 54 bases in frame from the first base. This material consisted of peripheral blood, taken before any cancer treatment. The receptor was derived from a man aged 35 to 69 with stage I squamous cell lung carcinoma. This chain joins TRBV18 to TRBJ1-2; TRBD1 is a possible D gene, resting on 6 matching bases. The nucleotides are TGTGCCAGCTCACCACCGGGGAGGTCGGACAGTAGTTTCTATGGCTACACCTTC. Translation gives CASSPPGRSDSSFYGYTF.